The clone carrying this T cell receptor beta chain showed up just a few times. The data are from a study of blood T cell repertoires in COVID-19. Study at large: Whether acute or convalescent, the COVID-19 samples came from the United States, Italy and Spain. PBMCs, B-cell-depleted T cells, or T cells provided the cDNA or gDNA that made up the material.

The CDR3 consists of 15 residues. V was clipped by 3 bases and J by 7 bases; unmatched bases: 8. CDR1 SEHNR and CDR2 FQNEAQ come from the germline V gene (reference sequence). Authors' processing steps: How many nucleated cells were present was estimated from reference gene primer amplification. Assay used: immunoSEQ multiplex PCR; TCRdb lists only in-frame clones, some missing. Clonal size and the V and J genes are those of that table, whereas D and trimming came from the DNA. The data contain 150,000 to 200,000 clones, roughly 80% of them singletons. Source material: peripheral blood. This rearrangement joins TRBV7-9 to TRBJ2-3; 9 bases line up with TRBD1. The receptor was isolated from a woman aged 25 to 45 with acute or convalescent COVID-19. The CDR3 sequence is CASSFFTGGLNTQYF. The DNA for the CDR3 is TGTGCCAGCAGCTTCTTCACAGGGGGCTTGAATACGCAGTATTTT. The full variable domain, completed using reference TRBV7-9 and TRBJ2-3, is DTGVSQNPRHKITKRGQNVTFRCDPISEHNRLYWYRQTLGQGPEFLTYFQNEAQLEKSRLLSDRFSAERPKGSFSTLEIQRTEQGDSAMYLCASSFFTGGLNTQYFGPGTRLTVL.